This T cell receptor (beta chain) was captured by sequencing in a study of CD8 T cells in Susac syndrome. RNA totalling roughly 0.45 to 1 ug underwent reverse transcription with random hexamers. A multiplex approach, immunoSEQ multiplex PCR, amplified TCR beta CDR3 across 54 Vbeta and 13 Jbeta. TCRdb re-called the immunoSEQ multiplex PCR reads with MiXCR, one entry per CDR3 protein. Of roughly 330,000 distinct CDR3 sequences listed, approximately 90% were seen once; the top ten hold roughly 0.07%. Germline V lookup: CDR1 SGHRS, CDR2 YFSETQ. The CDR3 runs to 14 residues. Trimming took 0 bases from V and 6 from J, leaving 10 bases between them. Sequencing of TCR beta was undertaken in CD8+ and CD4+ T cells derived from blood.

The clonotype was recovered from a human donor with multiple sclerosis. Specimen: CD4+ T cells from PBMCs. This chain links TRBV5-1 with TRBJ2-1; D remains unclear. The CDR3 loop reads CASSLAPHTNEQFF. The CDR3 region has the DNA TGCGCCAGCAGCTTGGCCCCCCATACCAATGAGCAGTTCTTC.